A single TCR beta chain is shown here with its context. Original analysis: From reference gene primer amplification, estimates of nucleated cell counts were derived. Profiling relied on immunoSEQ multiplex PCR, and the TCRdb table lists in-frame clones only, not all of them. The V and J calls and clone size were taken over from that table, and D and trimming were inferred from the DNA. This sample has just under 90,000 clones, with nearly 90% found just once. This sample stems from a study of blood T cell repertoires in COVID-19. The wider study: There were acute and convalescent COVID-19 samples, and they came from the United States, Italy and Spain.

CDR1 and CDR2 (germline): MNHEY, SVGAGI. The CDR3 loop spans 14 amino acids. With 6 bases clipped from V and 2 bases from J, the junction kept 4 bases outside the gene matches. This chain links TRBV6-5 with TRBJ2-5, with 9 bases matching TRBD2. The receptor's source is a woman of 80 years or more with acute or convalescent COVID-19. The sequencing sample was made of peripheral blood. The CDR3, as DNA: TGTGCCAGCAGCTTAGCGGGGGTACAAGAGACCCAGTACTTC. Protein product: CASSLAGVQETQYF.